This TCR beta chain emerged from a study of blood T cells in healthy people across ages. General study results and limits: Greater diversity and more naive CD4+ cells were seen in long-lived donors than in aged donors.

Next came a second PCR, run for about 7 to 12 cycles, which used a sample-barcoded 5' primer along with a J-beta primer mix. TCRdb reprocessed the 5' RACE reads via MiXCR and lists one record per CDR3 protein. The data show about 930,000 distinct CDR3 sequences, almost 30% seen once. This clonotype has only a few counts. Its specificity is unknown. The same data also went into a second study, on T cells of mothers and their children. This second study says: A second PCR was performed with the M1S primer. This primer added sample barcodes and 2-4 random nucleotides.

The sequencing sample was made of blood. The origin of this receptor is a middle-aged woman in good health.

The CDR3 nucleotides read TGTGCCTGGAGTGTACCTAGGACAGGGAGAATAAGCACTGAAGCTTTCTTT. Its translation is CAWSVPRTGRISTEAFF. This sequence joins TRBV30 and TRBJ1-1; 8 nucleotides align to TRBD1. Looked up from germline, CDR1 is GTSNPN and CDR2 is SVGIG (reference sequence). Trimming removed 0 bases from V and 4 bases from J; junction bases left unmatched: 13. The CDR3 extends over 17 amino acids.